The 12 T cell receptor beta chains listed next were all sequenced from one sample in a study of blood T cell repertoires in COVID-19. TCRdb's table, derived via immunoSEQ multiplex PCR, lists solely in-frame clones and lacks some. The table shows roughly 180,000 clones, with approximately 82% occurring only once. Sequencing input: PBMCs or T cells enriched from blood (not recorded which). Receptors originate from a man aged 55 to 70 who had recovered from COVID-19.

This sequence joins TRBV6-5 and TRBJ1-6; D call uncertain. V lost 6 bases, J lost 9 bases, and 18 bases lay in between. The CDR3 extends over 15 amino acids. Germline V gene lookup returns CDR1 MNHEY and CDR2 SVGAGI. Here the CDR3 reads CASSRRGRSFSPLHF. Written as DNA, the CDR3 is TGTGCCAGCAGCCGACGCGGGCGGTCGTTTTCACCCCTCCACTTT.

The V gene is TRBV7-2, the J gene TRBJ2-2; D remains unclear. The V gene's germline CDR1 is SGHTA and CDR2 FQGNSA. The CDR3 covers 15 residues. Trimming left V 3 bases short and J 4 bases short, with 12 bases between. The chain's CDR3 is CASSFWLVRTGELFF. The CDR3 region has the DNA TGTGCCAGCAGCTTTTGGCTAGTTCGCACCGGGGAGCTGTTTTTT.

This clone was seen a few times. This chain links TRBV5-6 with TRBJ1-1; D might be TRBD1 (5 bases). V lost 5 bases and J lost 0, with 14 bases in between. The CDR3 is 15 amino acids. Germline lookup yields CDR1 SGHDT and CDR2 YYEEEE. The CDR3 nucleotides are TGTGCCAGCAGTCGGGACCGGGGGATGAACACTGAAGCTTTCTTT. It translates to CASSRDRGMNTEAFF. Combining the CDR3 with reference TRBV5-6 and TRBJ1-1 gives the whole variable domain DAGVTQSPTHLIKTRGQQVTLRCSPKSGHDTVSWYQQALGQGPQFIFQYYEEEERQRGNFPDRFSGHQFPNYSSELNVNALLLGDSALYLCASSRDRGMNTEAFFGQGTRLTVV.

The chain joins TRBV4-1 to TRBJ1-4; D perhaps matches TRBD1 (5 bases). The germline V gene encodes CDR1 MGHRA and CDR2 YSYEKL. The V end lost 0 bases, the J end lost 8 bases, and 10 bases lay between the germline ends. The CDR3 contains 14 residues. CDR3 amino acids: CASSQDRAGEKLFF. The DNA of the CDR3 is TGCGCCAGCAGCCAAGACAGGGCAGGGGAAAAACTGTTTTTT.

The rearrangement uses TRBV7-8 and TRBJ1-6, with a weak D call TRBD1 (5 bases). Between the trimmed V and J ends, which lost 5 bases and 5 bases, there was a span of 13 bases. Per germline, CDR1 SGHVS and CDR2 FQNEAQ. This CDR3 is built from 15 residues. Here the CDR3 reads CASSRSGGDNSPLHF. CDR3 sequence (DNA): TGTGCCAGCAGCCGATCCGGAGGGGATAATTCACCCCTCCACTTT.

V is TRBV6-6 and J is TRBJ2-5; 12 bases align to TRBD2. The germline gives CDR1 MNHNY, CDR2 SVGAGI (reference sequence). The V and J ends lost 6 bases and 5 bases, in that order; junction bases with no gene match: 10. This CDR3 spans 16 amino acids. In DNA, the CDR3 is TGTGCCAGCAGCGACGAACTAGCGGGGGGTGGGGAGACCCAGTACTTC. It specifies CASSDELAGGGETQYF.

CDR3 sequence: CASSLGQNNQPQHF. The CDR3 DNA reads TGTGCCAGCAGTTTGGGGCAGAACAATCAGCCCCAGCATTTT. The genes are TRBV28 and TRBJ1-5; weak D call: TRBD1 (5 bases). Deletions cut 3 bases from V and 3 bases from J, with 9 bases between. This CDR3 spans 14 amino acids. Germline values: CDR1 MDHEN, CDR2 SYDVKM. The complete variable domain, with remaining parts taken from reference TRBV28 and TRBJ1-5, reads DVKVTQSSRYLVKRTGEKVFLECVQDMDHENMFWYRQDPGLGLRLIYFSYDVKMKEKGDIPEGYSVSREKKERFSLILESASTNQTSMYLCASSLGQNNQPQHFGDGTRLSIL.

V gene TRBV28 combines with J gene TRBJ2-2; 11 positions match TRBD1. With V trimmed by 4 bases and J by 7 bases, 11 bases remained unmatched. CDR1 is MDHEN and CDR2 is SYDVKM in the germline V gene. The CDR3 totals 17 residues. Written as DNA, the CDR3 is TGTGCCAGCAGTTCCTTCGGGACAGGGGGGTCGATCGGGGAGCTGTTTTTT. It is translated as CASSSFGTGGSIGELFF.

The DNA for the CDR3 is TGTGCCAGCAGTTTCCGGGTGTCCCCCTACGAGCAGTACTTC. Protein product: CASSFRVSPYEQYF. The chain recombines TRBV6-5 with TRBJ2-7; no definite D call. Trimming took 4 bases from V and 2 from J, leaving 12 bases between them. The CDR3 totals 14 residues. From germline, CDR1 is MNHEY and CDR2 SVGAGI.

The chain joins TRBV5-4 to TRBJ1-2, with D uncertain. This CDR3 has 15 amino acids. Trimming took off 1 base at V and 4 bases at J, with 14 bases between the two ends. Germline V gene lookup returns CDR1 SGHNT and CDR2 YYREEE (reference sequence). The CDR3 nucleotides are TGTGCCAGCAGCTTGTTTCTGGCCCCTAGCTATGGCTACACCTTC. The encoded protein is CASSLFLAPSYGYTF.

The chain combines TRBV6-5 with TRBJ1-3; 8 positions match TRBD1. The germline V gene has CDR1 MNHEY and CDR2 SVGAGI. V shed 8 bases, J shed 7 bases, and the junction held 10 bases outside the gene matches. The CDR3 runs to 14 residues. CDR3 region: CASLSARGLNTIYF. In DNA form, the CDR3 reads TGTGCCAGCTTAAGCGCCAGGGGGCTTAACACCATATATTTT.

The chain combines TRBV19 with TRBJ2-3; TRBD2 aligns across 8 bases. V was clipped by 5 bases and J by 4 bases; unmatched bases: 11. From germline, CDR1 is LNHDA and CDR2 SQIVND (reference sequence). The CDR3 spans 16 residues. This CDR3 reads CASSPPDGRAPDTQYF. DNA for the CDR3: TGTGCCAGTAGTCCCCCCGACGGGAGGGCCCCAGATACGCAGTATTTT. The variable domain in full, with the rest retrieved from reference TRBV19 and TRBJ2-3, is DGGITQSPKYLFRKEGQNVTLSCEQNLNHDAMYWYRQDPGQGLRLIYYSQIVNDFQKGDIAEGYSVSREKKESFPLTVTSAQKNPTAFYLCASSPPDGRAPDTQYFGPGTRLTVL.